Listed here are 3 T cell receptor beta chains from one sample, sequenced in a study of T cells in Graves' hyperthyroidism and ophthalmopathy. The CDR3 regions of TCR beta were amplified from RNA transcripts. First-round RT-PCR of the TCR CDR3 relied on the HTBI primer set. TCRdb re-analysed the multiplex PCR reads in MiXCR, keeping a single row per CDR3 protein. The repertoire has around 280,000 distinct CDR3 sequences, about 14% of them found once; the top ten carry roughly 7.5%. The sequenced material came from blood. All receptors come from a woman under 40 with Graves' hyperthyroidism that later progressed to Graves' ophthalmopathy.

In its sample, this clonotype was seen many times. The V and J genes are TRBV6-1 and TRBJ1-2; no definite D call. Germline values: CDR1 MNHNS, CDR2 SASEGT. The CDR3 consists of 14 residues. V was shortened by 5 bases and J by 4 bases, with 14 bases between the two germline ends. The CDR3 reads CASSSPAATYGYTF. Written as DNA, the CDR3 is TGTGCCAGCAGTTCACCGGCCGCCACCTATGGCTACACCTTC.

The sample holds many counts of this clonotype. V usage is TRBV29-1 and J usage is TRBJ2-7; 8 bases align to TRBD2. V dropped 2 bases and J dropped 6; count of bases not matched to a gene: 0. The CDR3 length is 11 residues. Germline V gene lookup returns CDR1 SQVTM and CDR2 ANQGSEA. CDR3 coding DNA: TGCAGCGTTGAACGGGGGGGCGAGCAGTACTTC. This gives the protein CSVERGGEQYF.

This clonotype was detected many times. The V gene is TRBV5-1, the J gene TRBJ2-1; 7 bases map to TRBD1. This CDR3 comprises 15 residues. The junction had 7 bases not matched to a gene; V was cut back by 0 bases and J by 7 bases. Germline assignment: CDR1 SGHRS and CDR2 YFSETQ. DNA of the CDR3: TGCGCCAGCAGCTTGGAGCAGGGGGTGAGGAATGAGCAGTTCTTC. This gives the protein CASSLEQGVRNEQFF.